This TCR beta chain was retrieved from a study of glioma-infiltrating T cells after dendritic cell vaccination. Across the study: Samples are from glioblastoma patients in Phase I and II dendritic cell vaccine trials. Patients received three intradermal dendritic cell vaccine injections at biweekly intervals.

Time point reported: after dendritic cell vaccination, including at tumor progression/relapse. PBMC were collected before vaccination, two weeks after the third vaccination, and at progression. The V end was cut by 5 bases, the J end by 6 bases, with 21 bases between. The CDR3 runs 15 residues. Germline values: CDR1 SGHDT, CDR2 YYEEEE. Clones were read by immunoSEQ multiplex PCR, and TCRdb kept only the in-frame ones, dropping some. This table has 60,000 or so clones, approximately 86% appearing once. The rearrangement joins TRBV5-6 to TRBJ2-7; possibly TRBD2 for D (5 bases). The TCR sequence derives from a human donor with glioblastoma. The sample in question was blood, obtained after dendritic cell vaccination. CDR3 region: CASSPPGVLLSEQYF. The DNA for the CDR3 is TGTGCCAGCAGTCCCCCCGGGGTCCTTCTTTCCGAGCAGTACTTC.